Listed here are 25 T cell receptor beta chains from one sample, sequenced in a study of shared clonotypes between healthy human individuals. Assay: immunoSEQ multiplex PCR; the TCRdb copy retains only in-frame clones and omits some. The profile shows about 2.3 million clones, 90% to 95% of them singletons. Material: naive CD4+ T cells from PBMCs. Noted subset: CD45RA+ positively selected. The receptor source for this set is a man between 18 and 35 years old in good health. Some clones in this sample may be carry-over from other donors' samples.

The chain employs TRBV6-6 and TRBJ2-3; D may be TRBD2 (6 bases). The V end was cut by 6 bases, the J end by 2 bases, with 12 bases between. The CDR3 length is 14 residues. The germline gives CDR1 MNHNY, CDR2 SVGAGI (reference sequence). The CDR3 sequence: CASRKDYLTDTQYF. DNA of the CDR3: TGTGCCAGCAGGAAGGACTACCTCACAGATACGCAGTATTTT.

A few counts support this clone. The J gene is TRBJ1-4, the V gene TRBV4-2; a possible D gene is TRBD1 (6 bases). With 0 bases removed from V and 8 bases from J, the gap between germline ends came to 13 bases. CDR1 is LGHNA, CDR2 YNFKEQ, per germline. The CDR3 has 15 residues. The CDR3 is CASSQDPGGAEKLFF. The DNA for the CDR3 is TGTGCCAGCAGCCAAGATCCCGGGGGCGCCGAAAAACTGTTTTTT.

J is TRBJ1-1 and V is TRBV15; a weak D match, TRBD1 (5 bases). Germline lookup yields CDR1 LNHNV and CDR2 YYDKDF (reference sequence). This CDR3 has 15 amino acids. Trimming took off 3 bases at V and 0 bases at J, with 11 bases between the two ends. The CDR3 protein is CATSSQQEMNTEAFF. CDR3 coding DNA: TGTGCCACCAGCAGCCAACAGGAGATGAACACTGAAGCTTTCTTT. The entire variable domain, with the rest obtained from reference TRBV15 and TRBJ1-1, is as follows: DAMVIQNPRYQVTQFGKPVTLSCSQTLNHNVMYWYQQKSSQAPKLLFHYYDKDFNNEADTPDNFQSRRPNTSFCFLDIRSPGLGDTAMYLCATSSQQEMNTEAFFGQGTRLTVV.

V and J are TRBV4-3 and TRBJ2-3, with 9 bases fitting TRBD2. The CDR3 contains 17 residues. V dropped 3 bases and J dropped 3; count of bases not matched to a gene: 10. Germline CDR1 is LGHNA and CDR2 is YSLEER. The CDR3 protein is CASSHGTSQVLTDTQYF. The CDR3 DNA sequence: TGCGCCAGCAGCCACGGGACTAGCCAGGTTTTGACAGATACGCAGTATTTT.

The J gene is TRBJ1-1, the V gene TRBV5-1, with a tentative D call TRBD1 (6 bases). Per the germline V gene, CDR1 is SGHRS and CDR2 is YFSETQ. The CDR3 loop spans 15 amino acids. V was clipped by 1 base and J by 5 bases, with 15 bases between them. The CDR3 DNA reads TGCGCCAGCAGCTTGATGGGGGCGGTGGGTACTGAAGCTTTCTTT. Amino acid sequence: CASSLMGAVGTEAFF.

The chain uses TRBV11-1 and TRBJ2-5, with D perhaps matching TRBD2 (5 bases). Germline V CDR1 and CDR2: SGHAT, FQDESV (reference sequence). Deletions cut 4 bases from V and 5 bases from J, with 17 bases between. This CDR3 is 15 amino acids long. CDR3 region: CASSSRVGYGETQYF. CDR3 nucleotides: TGTGCCAGCAGCTCGAGGGTAGGGTACGGGGAGACCCAGTACTTC.

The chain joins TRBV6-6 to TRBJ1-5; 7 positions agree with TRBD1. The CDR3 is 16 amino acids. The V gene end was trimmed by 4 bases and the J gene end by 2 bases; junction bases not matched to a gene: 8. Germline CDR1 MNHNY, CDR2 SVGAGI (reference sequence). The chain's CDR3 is CASSLRDRAGNQPQHF. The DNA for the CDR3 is TGTGCCAGCAGTTTGCGAGACAGGGCGGGCAATCAGCCCCAGCATTTT.

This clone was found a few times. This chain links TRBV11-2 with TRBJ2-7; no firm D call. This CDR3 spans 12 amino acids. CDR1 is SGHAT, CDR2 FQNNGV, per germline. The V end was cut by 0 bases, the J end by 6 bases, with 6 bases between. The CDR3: CASSLDVSEQYF. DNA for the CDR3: TGTGCCAGCAGCTTAGATGTATCCGAGCAGTACTTC.

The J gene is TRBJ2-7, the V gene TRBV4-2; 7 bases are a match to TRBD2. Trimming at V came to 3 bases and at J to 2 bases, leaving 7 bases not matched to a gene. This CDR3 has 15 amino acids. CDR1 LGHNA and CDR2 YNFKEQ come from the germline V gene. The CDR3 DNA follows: TGTGCCAGCAGCCAGGGTGCGGGAGCGCCCTACGAGCAGTACTTC. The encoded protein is CASSQGAGAPYEQYF.

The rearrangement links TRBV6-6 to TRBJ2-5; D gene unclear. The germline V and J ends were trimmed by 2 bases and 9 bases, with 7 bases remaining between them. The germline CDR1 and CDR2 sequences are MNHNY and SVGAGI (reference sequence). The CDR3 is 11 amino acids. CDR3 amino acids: CASSYAGSQYF. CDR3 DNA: TGTGCCAGCAGTTACGCCGGGTCCCAGTACTTC.

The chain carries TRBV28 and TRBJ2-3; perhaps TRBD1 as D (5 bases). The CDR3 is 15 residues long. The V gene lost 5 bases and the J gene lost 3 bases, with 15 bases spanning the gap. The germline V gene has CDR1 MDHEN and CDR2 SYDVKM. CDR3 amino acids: CASSPGQVRTDTQYF. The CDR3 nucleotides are TGTGCCAGCAGTCCTGGACAAGTAAGAACAGATACGCAGTATTTT.

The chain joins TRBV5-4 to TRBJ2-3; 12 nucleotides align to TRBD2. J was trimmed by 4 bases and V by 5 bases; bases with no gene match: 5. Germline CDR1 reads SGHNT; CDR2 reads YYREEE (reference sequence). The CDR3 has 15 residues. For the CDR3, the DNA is TGTGCCAGCAGTCTTCTAGCGGGAGGGTCAGATACGCAGTATTTT. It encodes CASSLLAGGSDTQYF.

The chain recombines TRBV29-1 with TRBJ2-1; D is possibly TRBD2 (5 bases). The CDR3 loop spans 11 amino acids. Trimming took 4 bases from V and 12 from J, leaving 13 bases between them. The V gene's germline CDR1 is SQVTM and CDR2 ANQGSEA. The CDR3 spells CSVGPRGGQFF. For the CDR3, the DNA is TGCAGCGTTGGGCCCCGGGGTGGGCAGTTCTTC.

The CDR3 protein is CASSLLPGGQGTNYGYTF. Here the CDR3 DNA reads TGTGCCAGCAGCTTACTGCCGGGCGGACAGGGAACGAACTATGGCTACACCTTC. The rearrangement uses TRBV7-3 and TRBJ1-2; 8 bases match TRBD1. This CDR3 has 18 amino acids. V was pared by 2 bases and J by 2 bases, with 13 bases of the junction left unmatched. Germline lookup yields CDR1 SGHTA and CDR2 FQGTGA.

CDR3 sequence reads: CASSVAWGVGSPLHF. DNA for the CDR3: TGTGCCAGCAGCGTAGCGTGGGGGGTAGGATCACCCCTCCACTTT. The chain recombines TRBV9 with TRBJ1-6; the D gene is possibly TRBD1 (5 bases). V was clipped by 0 bases and J by 10 bases, with 14 bases between them. CDR1 SGDLS and CDR2 YYNGEE come from the germline V gene. The CDR3 extends over 15 amino acids.

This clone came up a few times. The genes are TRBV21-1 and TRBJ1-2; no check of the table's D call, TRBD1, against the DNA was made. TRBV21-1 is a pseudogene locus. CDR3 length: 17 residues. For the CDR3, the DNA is TGTGCCAGCAGCAAATGGCTTAAGGGGCCGACTTCCTATGGCTACACCTTC. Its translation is CASSKWLKGPTSYGYTF.

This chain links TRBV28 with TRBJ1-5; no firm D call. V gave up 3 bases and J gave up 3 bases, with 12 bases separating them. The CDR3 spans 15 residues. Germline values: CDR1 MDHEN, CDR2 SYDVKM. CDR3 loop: CASSLGLDANQPQHF. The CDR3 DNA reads TGTGCCAGCAGTTTGGGGTTGGACGCCAATCAGCCCCAGCATTTT.

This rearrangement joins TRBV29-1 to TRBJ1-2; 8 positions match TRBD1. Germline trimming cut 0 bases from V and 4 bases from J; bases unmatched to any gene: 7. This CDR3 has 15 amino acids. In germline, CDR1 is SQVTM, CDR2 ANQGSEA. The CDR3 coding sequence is TGCAGCGTTGAAGATTACAGGGGGAAAGCCTATGGCTACACCTTC. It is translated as CSVEDYRGKAYGYTF.

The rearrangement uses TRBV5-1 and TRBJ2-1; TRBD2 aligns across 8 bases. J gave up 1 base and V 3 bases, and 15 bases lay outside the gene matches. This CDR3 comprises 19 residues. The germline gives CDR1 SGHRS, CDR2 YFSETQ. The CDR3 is CASSSRPGGAIKSYNEQFF. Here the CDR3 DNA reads TGCGCCAGCAGCTCACGACCCGGGGGGGCAATTAAATCCTACAATGAGCAGTTCTTC.

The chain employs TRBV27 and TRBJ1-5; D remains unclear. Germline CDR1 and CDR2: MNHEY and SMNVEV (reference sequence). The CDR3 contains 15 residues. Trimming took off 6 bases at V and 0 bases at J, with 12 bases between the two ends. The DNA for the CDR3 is TGTGCCAGCAGAGCTACAGAATATAGCAATCAGCCCCAGCATTTT. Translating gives CASRATEYSNQPQHF.

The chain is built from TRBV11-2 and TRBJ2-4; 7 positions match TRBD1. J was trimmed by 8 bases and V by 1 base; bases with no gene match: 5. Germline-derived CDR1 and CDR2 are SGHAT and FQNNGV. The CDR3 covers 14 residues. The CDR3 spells CASSLGTGADIQYF. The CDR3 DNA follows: TGTGCCAGCAGCTTAGGTACAGGGGCGGACATTCAGTACTTC. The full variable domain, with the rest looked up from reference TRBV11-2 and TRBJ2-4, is EAGVAQSPRYKIIEKRQSVAFWCNPISGHATLYWYQQILGQGPKLLIQFQNNGVVDDSQLPKDRFSAERLKGVDSTLKIQPAKLEDSAVYLCASSLGTGADIQYFGAGTRLSVL.

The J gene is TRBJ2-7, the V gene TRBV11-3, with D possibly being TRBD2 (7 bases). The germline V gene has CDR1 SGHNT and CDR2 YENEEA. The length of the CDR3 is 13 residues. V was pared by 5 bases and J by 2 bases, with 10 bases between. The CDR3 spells CASSQGRAYEQYF. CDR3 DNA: TGTGCCAGCAGCCAGGGGAGGGCCTACGAGCAGTACTTC.

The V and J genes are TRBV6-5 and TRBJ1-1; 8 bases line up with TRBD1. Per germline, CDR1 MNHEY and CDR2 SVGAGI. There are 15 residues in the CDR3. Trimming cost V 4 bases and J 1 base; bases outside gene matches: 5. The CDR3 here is CASSFRQGTNTEAFF. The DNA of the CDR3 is TGTGCCAGCAGTTTCCGACAGGGGACGAACACTGAAGCTTTCTTT.

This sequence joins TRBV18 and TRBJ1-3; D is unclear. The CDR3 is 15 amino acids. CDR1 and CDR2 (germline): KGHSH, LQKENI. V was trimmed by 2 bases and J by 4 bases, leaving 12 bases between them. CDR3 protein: CASSPVVQSGNTIYF. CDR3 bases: TGTGCCAGCTCACCAGTCGTACAAAGCGGAAACACCATATATTTT.

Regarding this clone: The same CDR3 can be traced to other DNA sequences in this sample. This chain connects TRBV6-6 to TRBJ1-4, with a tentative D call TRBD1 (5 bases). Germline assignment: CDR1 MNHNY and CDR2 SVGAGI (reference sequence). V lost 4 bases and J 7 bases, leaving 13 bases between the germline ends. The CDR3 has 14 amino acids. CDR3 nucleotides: TGTGCCAGCAGTTCGGGGGGGTTGGGTGAAAAACTGTTTTTT. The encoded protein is CASSSGGLGEKLFF.